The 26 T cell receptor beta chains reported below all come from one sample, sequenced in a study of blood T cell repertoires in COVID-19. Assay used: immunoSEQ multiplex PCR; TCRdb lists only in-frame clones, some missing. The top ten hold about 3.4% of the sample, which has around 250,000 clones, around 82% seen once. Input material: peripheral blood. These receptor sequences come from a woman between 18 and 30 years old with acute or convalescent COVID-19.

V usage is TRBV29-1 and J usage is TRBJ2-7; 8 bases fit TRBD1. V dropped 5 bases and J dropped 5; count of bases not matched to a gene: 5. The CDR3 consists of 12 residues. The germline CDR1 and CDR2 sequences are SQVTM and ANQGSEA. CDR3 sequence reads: CSVRTGSNEQYF. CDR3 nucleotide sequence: TGCAGCGTTAGGACAGGGTCGAACGAGCAGTACTTC.

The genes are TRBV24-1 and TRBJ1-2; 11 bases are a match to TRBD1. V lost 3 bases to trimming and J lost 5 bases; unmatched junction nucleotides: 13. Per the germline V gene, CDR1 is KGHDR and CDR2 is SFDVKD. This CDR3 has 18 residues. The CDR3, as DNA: TGTGCCACCAGTGATGACAGGACAGGGGGCTCTTCTCGGTATGGCTACACCTTC. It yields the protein CATSDDRTGGSSRYGYTF.

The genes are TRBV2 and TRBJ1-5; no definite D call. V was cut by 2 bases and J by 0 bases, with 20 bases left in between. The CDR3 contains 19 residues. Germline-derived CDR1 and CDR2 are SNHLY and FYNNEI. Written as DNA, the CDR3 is TGTGCCAGCAGTGAATCGGGGTGGGAGGAGGACTATAGCAATCAGCCCCAGCATTTT. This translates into CASSESGWEEDYSNQPQHF.

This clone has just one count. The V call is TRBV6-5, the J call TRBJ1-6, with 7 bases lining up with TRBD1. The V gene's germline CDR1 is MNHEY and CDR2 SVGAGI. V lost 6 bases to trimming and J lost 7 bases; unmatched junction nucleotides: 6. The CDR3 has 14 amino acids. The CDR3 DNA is TGTGCCAGCAGCCCCGGGACAGCCAATTCACCCCTCCACTTT. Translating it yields CASSPGTANSPLHF.

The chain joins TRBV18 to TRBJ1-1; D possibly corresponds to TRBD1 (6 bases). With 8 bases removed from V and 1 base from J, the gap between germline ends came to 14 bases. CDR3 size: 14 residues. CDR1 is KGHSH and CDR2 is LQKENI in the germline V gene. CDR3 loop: CASQLQGQNTEAFF. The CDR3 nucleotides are TGTGCCAGCCAACTACAGGGACAGAACACTGAAGCTTTCTTT.

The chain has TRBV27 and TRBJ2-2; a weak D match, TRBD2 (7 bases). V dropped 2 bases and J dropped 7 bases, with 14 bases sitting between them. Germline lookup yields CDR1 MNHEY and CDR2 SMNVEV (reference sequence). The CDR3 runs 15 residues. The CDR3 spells CASSLGGGRVGELFF. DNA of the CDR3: TGTGCCAGCAGTTTAGGGGGGGGGCGAGTCGGGGAGCTGTTTTTT.

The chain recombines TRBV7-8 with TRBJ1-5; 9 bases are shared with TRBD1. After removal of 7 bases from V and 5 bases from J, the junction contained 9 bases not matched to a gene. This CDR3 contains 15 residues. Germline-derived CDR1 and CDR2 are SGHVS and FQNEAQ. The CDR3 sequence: CASNTGTGNYQPQHF. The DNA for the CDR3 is TGTGCCAGCAACACCGGGACAGGGAATTATCAGCCCCAGCATTTT.

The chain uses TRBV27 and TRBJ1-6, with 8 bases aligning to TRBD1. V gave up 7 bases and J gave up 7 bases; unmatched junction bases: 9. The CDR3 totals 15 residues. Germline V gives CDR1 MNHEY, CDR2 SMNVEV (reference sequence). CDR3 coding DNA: TGTGCCAGCACCGCGGACAGGGACTTCAATTCACCCCTCCACTTT. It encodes CASTADRDFNSPLHF.

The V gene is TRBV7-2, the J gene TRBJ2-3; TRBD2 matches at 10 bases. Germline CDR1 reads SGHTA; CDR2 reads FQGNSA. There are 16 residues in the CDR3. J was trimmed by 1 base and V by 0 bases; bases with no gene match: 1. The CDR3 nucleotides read TGTGCCAGCAGCTTAGCGAGCGGGGGGGGCACAGATACGCAGTATTTT. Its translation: CASSLASGGGTDTQYF.

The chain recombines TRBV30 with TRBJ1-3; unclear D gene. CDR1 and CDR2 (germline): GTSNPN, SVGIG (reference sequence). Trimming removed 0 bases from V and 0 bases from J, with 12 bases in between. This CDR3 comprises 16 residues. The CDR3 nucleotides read TGTGCCTGGAGTGTAATGTTGGCAAGCTCTGGAAACACCATATATTTT. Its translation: CAWSVMLASSGNTIYF.

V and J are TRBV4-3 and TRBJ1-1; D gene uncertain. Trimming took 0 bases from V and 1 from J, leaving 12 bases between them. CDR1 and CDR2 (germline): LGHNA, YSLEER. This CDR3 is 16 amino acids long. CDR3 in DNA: TGCGCCAGCAGCCAAGATAGGTGGCAGGCGAACACTGAAGCTTTCTTT. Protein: CASSQDRWQANTEAFF.

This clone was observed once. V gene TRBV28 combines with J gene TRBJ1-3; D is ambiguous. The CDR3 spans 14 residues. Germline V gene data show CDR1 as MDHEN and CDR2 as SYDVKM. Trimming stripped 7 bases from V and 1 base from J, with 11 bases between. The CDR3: CASTSAQSGNTIYF. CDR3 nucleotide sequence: TGTGCCAGCACCTCAGCGCAATCTGGAAACACCATATATTTT.

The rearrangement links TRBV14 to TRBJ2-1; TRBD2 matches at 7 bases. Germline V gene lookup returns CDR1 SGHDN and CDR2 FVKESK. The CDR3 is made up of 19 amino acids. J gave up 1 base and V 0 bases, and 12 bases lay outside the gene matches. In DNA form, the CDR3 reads TGTGCCAGCAGCCAAGATGGACCGCGGGCGGGAGTATCCTACAATGAGCAGTTCTTC. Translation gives CASSQDGPRAGVSYNEQFF.

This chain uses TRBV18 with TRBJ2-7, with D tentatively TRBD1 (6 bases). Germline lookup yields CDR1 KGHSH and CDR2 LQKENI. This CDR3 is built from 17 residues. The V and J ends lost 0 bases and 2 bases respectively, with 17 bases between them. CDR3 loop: CASSPPQAIGDTYEQYF. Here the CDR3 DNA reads TGTGCCAGCTCACCACCCCAGGCGATTGGGGACACCTACGAGCAGTACTTC.

The chain's CDR3 is CASSQGGGGRTEAFF. DNA for the CDR3: TGCGCCAGCAGCCAAGGAGGAGGGGGCCGCACTGAAGCTTTCTTT. The V call is TRBV4-3, the J call TRBJ1-1; 7 bases map to TRBD1. CDR1 and CDR2 from the germline V gene are LGHNA and YSLEER. V dropped 1 base and J dropped 4; count of bases not matched to a gene: 6. This CDR3 has 15 amino acids.

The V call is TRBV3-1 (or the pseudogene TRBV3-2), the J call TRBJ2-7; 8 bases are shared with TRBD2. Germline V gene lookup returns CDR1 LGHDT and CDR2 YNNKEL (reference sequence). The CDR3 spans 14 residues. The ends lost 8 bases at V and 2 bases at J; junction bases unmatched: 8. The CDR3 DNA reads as TGTGCCAGCCACGAGCGGGAGACCGCCTACGAGCAGTACTTC. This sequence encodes CASHERETAYEQYF.

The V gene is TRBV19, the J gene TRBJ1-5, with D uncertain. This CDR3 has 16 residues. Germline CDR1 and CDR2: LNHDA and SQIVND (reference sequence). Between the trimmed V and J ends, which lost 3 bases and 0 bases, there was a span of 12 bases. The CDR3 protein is CASSILRDNSNQPQHF. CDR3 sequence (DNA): TGTGCCAGTAGTATTCTAAGAGACAATAGCAATCAGCCCCAGCATTTT. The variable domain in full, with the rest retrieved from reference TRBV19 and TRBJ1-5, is DGGITQSPKYLFRKEGQNVTLSCEQNLNHDAMYWYRQDPGQGLRLIYYSQIVNDFQKGDIAEGYSVSREKKESFPLTVTSAQKNPTAFYLCASSILRDNSNQPQHFGDGTRLSIL.

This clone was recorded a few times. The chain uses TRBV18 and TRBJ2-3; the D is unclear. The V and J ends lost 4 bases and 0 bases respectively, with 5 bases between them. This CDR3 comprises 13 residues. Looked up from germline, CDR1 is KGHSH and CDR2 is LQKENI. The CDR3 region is CASSRISTDTQYF. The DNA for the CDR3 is TGTGCCAGCTCACGTATCAGCACAGATACGCAGTATTTT.

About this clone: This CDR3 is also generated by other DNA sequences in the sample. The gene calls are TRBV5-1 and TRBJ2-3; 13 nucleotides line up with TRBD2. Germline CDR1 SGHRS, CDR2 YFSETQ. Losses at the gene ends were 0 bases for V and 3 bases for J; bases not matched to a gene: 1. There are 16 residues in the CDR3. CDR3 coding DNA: TGCGCCAGCAGCTTGGGACTAGCGGGAGGTACAGATACGCAGTATTTT. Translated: CASSLGLAGGTDTQYF.

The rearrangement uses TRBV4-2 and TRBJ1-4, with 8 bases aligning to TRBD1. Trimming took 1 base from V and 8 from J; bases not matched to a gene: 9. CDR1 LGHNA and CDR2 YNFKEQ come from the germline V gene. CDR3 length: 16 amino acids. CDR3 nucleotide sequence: TGTGCCAGCAGCCAAGGTGACAGGGGAACTTGGGAAAAACTGTTTTTT. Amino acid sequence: CASSQGDRGTWEKLFF.

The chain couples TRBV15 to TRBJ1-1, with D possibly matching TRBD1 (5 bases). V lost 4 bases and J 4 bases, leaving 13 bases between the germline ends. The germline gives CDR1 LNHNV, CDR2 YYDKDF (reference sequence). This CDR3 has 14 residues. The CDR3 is CATSNRRDTTEAFF. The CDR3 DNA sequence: TGTGCCACCAGCAACAGGAGGGATACCACTGAAGCTTTCTTT.

This CDR3 is CASSEASSSAVWADTQYF. The CDR3 coding sequence is TGTGCCAGCAGTGAAGCGTCAAGTTCGGCGGTTTGGGCAGATACGCAGTATTTT. V usage is TRBV2 and J usage is TRBJ2-3, with D unresolved. Germline loops: CDR1 SNHLY, CDR2 FYNNEI. CDR3 length: 18 amino acids. V was shortened by 0 bases and J by 4 bases, with 20 bases between the two germline ends.

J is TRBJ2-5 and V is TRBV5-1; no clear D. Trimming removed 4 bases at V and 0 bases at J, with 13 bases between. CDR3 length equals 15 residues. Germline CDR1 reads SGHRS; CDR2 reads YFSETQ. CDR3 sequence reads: CASSVLQRYQETQYF. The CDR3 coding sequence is TGCGCCAGCAGCGTCCTACAGAGATACCAAGAGACCCAGTACTTC.

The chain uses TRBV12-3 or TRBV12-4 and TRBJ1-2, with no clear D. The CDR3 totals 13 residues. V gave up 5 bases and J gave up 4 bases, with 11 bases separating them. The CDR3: CASSIPHTYGYTF. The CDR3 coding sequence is TGTGCCAGCAGTATCCCTCACACCTATGGCTACACCTTC.

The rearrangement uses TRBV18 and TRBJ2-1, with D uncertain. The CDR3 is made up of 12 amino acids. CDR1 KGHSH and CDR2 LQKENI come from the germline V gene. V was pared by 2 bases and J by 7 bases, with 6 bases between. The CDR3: CASSPTKNEQFF. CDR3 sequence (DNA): TGTGCCAGCTCACCAACTAAAAATGAGCAGTTCTTC.

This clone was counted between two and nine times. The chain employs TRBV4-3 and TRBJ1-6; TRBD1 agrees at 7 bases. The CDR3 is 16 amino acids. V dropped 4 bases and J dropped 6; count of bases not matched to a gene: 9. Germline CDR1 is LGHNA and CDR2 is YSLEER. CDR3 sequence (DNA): TGCGCCAGCAGCCCATCCCCGGGACAGACTAATTCACCCCTCCACTTT. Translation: CASSPSPGQTNSPLHF.